This paragraph covers one T cell receptor beta chain sequence. The CDR3 extends 3 residues past the end of the read, so its final part is completed from the germline J gene. The CDR3 runs to 14 residues. Trimming cost V 0 bases and J 5 bases; bases outside gene matches: 5. Germline V gene sequence: CDR1 DFQATT, CDR2 SNEGSKA (reference sequence). The method was immunoSEQ multiplex PCR; TCRdb's version includes in-frame clones alone and lacks a portion of them. This repertoire includes tens of thousands of clones. The data originate from a study of T cells in women clearing cervical HPV infection. The wider study: Controls were women whose single incident HPV16 infection cleared within 12 months without precancer or cancer. With HLA typing for only a few women, HLA confounding remains possible.

The TCR was taken from a woman between 18 and 70 years old with a cervical HPV16 infection that either progressed to CIN3+ or cleared (not recorded which). The sample consisted of blood buffy coat. The V and J genes are TRBV20-1 and TRBJ2-5, with 8 bases fitting TRBD2. CDR3 amino acids: CSARDAAGAETQYF. The CDR3 DNA, read in part, is TGCAGTGCTAGAGATGCAGCGGGAGCTGAGACC.